This T cell receptor beta chain was sequenced during a study of blood T cell repertoires in COVID-19. Turning to the study itself: T cells, B-cell-depleted T cells, or PBMCs supplied cDNA or gDNA.

Note on this clone: Its ends do not fully match the called genes, so a read error is possible.

Researchers sorted participants into cohorts using their self-reported clinical history. In the original analysis: Reference gene primer amplification gave nucleated cell count estimates. The table came from immunoSEQ multiplex PCR; TCRdb's copy has only in-frame clones and leaves some out. Clone size and the V and J calls come from that table; the DNA yielded D and trimming. This sample carries 390,000 or so clones, roughly 80% of them seen once, and the ten largest clones take 5.1%. Germline V CDR1 and CDR2: SGHAT, FQDESV (reference sequence). The CDR3 is 14 amino acids. The sequence was collected from a woman between 50 and 59 years old who had recovered from COVID-19. The J gene is TRBJ2-7, the V gene TRBV11-1; 7 positions agree with TRBD2. The source material was PBMCs or T cells enriched from blood (not recorded which). CDR3 nucleotide sequence: TGTGCCAGCAGCCTAGCCGGGGGGAGGAACGAGCAGTACTTC. Amino acid sequence: CASSLAGGRNEQYF.